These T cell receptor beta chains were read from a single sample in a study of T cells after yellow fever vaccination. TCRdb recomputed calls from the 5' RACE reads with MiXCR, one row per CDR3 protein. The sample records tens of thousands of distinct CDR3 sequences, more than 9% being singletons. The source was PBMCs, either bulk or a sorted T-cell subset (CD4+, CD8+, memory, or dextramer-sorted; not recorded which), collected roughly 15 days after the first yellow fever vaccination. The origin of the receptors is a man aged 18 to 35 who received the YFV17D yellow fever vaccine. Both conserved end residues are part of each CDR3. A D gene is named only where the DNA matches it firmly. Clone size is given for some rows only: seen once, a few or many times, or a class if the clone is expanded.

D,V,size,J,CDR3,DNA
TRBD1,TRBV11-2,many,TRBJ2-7,CASSLATGGSYEQYF,TGTGCCAGCAGCTTAGCGACAGGGGGCTCCTACGAGCAGTACTTC
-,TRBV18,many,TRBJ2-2,CASSPISGYGELFF,TGTGCCAGCTCACCGATCTCGGGATACGGGGAGCTGTTTTTT
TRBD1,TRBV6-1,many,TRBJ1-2,CASSPSGQGSDYGYTF,TGTGCCAGCAGTCCTTCAGGACAGGGATCGGACTATGGCTACACCTTC
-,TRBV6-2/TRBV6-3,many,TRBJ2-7,CASSPGTEAYEQYF,TGTGCCAGCAGCCCCGGGACGGAGGCCTACGAGCAGTACTTC
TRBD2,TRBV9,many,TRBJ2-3,CASSPLSGEVITQYF,TGTGCCAGCAGCCCCCTCAGCGGGGAGGTCATTACGCAGTATTTT
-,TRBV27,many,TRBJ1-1,CASSTARTSEAFF,TGTGCCAGCAGTACCGCGAGGACTTCTGAAGCTTTCTTT
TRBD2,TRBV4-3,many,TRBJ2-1,CASSQEWGEGGRGAYNEQFF,TGCGCCAGCAGCCAAGAATGGGGCGAGGGGGGGCGGGGGGCGTACAATGAGCAGTTCTTC
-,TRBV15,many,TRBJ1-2,CATSRDRNYGYTF,TGTGCCACCAGCAGAGACAGAAACTATGGCTACACCTTC
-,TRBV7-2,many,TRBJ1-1,CASSLSENTEAFF,TGTGCCAGCAGCTTATCAGAAAACACTGAAGCTTTCTTT
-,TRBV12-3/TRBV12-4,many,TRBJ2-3,CASSRESDTQYF,TGTGCCAGCAGCAGGGAATCAGATACGCAGTATTTT
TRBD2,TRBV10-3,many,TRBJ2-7,CAISGRTSGDYEQYF,TGTGCCATCAGTGGGCGGACTAGCGGGGATTACGAGCAGTACTTC
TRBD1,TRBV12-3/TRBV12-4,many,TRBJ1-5,CASSLPDRGLGQPQHF,TGTGCCAGCAGTTTACCGGACAGGGGGCTTGGTCAGCCCCAGCATTTT
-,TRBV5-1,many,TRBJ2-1,CASSLGSGTDRGYEQFF,TGCGCCAGCAGCTTGGGTTCTGGGACGGATCGAGGTTATGAGCAGTTCTTC
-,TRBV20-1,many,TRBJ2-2,CSAKKGGESPGELFF,TGCAGTGCGAAAAAGGGCGGGGAGTCCCCCGGGGAGCTGTTTTTT
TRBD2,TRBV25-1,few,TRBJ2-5,CASSDGASGGPGETQYF,TGTGCCAGCAGTGACGGGGCTAGCGGGGGGCCGGGGGAGACCCAGTACTTC
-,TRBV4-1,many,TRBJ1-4,CASSQRPRVQTNEKLFF,TGCGCCAGCAGCCAACGACCGCGGGTCCAGACCAATGAAAAACTGTTTTTT
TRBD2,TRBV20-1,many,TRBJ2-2,CSARGGLARTGELFF,TGCAGTGCCCGGGGGGGACTAGCGAGGACCGGGGAGCTGTTTTTT
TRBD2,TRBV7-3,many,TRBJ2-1,CASSKLAGAYNEQFF,TGTGCCAGCAGCAAACTAGCGGGGGCTTACAATGAGCAGTTCTTC
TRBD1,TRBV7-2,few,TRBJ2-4,CASSLATVLDMGQGRNIQYF,TGTGCCAGCAGCTTGGCTACCGTCCTAGATATGGGACAGGGGAGAAACATTCAGTACTTC
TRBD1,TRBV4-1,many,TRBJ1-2,CASRPLIQGNYGYTF,TGCGCCAGCCGACCACTGATACAGGGGAACTATGGCTACACCTTC
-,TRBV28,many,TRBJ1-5,CASSSTIHNQPQHF,TGTGCCAGCAGCTCCACCATACACAATCAGCCCCAGCATTTT
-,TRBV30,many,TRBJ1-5,CAWGGGTRNQPQHF,TGTGCCTGGGGAGGGGGGACTCGCAATCAGCCCCAGCATTTT
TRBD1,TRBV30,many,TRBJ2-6,CAWSVDRANSGANVLTF,TGTGCCTGGAGTGTAGACAGGGCCAACTCTGGGGCCAACGTCCTGACTTTC
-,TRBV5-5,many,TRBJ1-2,CASSKQGPYGYTF,TGTGCCAGCAGCAAACAGGGTCCCTATGGCTACACCTTC
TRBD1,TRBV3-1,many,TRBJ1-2,CASSQDQGTGNGYTF,TGTGCCAGCAGCCAAGATCAAGGGACAGGGAATGGCTACACCTTC
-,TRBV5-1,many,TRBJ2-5,CASSSGRQETQYF,TGCGCCAGCAGCTCTGGCAGACAAGAGACCCAGTACTTC
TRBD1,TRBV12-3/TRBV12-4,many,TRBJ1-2,CASGGTGVNGYTF,TGTGCCAGCGGAGGGACAGGGGTAAACGGCTACACCTTC
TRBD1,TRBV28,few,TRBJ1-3,CASSLDTGARSSGNTIYF,TGTGCCAGCAGTTTGGATACAGGGGCCAGGAGCTCTGGAAACACCATATATTTT
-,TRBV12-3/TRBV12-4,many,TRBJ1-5,CASSLFGGPQHF,TGTGCCAGCAGTTTATTTGGGGGTCCCCAGCATTTT
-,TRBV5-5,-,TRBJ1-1,CASSLEKAEAFF,TGTGCCAGCAGCTTGGAGAAGGCTGAAGCTTTCTTT
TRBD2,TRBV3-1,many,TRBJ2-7,CASSPEGGEQYF,TGTGCCAGCAGCCCCGAGGGAGGGGAGCAGTACTTC
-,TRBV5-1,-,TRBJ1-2,CASSLREGDYGYTF,TGCGCCAGCAGCTTGCGTGAGGGAGACTATGGCTACACCTTC
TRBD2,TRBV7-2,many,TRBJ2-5,CASSLAAIQETQYF,TGTGCCAGCAGCCTAGCGGCAATCCAGGAGACCCAGTACTTC
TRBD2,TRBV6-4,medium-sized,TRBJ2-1,CASSDSSGGANEQFF,TGTGCCAGCAGTGACTCGAGCGGGGGGGCAAATGAGCAGTTCTTC
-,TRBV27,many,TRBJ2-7,CASSFSARGGEKQYF,TGTGCCAGCAGTTTTTCGGCCAGGGGGGGGGAAAAGCAGTACTTC
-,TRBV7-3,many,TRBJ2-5,CASSLKGGRWETQYF,TGTGCCAGCAGCTTAAAGGGGGGCCGATGGGAGACCCAGTACTTC
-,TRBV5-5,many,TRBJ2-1,CASSFRAGEQFF,TGTGCCAGCAGCTTCAGGGCGGGTGAGCAGTTCTTC
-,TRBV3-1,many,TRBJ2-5,CASRRRGMETQYF,TGTGCCAGCAGGCGAAGGGGGATGGAGACCCAGTACTTC
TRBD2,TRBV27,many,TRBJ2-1,CASSPYLGTRIDEQFF,TGTGCCAGCAGTCCGTACCTCGGGACTAGAATTGATGAGCAGTTCTTC
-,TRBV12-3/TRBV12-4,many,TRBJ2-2,CASSQGSGELFF,TGTGCCAGCAGCCAGGGGTCCGGGGAGCTGTTTTTT
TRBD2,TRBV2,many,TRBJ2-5,CASRKGAAGGETQYF,TGTGCCAGCCGTAAAGGGGCGGCCGGGGGGGAGACCCAGTACTTC
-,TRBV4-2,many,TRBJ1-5,CASSHRDSNQPQHF,TGTGCCAGCAGCCATCGGGACAGCAATCAGCCCCAGCATTTT
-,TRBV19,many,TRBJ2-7,CASSPGGMSSYEQYF,TGTGCCAGTAGCCCCGGGGGCATGTCTTCCTACGAGCAGTACTTC
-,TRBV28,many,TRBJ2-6,CASSFSGSGANVLTF,TGTGCCAGCAGTTTTTCAGGATCTGGGGCCAACGTCCTGACTTTC
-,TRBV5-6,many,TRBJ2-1,CASSFAGHEQFF,TGTGCCAGCAGCTTTGCGGGGCATGAGCAGTTCTTC
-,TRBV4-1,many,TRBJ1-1,CASSQDSARSWNTEAFF,TGCGCCAGCAGCCAAGATTCGGCTAGGTCGTGGAACACTGAAGCTTTCTTT
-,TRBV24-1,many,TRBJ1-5,CATRHYSNQPQHF,TGTGCCACGAGACACTATAGCAATCAGCCCCAGCATTTT
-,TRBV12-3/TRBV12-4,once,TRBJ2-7,CASSLGGVGEQYF,TGTGCCAGCAGTTTGGGCGGGGTCGGCGAGCAGTACTTC
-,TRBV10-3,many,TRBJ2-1,CAISRQEFQEQFF,TGTGCCATCAGTCGACAGGAATTCCAAGAGCAGTTCTTC
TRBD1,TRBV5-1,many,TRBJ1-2,CASSPQTGSSSDGYTF,TGCGCCAGCAGCCCTCAGACAGGGTCTTCTTCGGATGGCTACACCTTC
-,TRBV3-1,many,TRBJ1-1,CASSQGSLRTEAFF,TGTGCCAGCAGCCAAGGGAGTCTGCGGACTGAAGCTTTCTTT
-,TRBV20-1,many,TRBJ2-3,CSASDDPSTDTQYF,TGCAGTGCTAGCGACGATCCTAGCACAGATACGCAGTATTTT